These 24 T cell receptor beta chains were all obtained from the same sample, sequenced in a study of blood T cell repertoires in COVID-19. TCRdb keeps only in-frame clones here, not all; method: immunoSEQ multiplex PCR. Here the sample spans approximately 36,000 clones, over 80% being singletons. Source material: peripheral blood. The source of these receptors is a man between 45 and 60 years old with active COVID-19.

This sequence joins TRBV9 and TRBJ2-2; the D gene is possibly TRBD2 (5 bases). The CDR3 covers 13 residues. The V gene lost 4 bases and the J gene lost 4 bases, with 8 bases spanning the gap. The germline V gene has CDR1 SGDLS and CDR2 YYNGEE. Here the CDR3 reads CASSSAGTGELFF. CDR3 nucleotide sequence: TGTGCCAGCAGCTCGGCGGGCACCGGGGAGCTGTTTTTT. Looking up the rest from reference TRBV9 and TRBJ2-2 gives the full variable domain: DSGVTQTPKHLITATGQRVTLRCSPRSGDLSVYWYQQSLDQGLQFLIQYYNGEERAKGNILERFSAQQFPDLHSELNLSSLELGDSALYFCASSSAGTGELFFGEGSRLTVL.

V and J are TRBV5-5 and TRBJ2-1; 12 bases align to TRBD2. The CDR3 totals 14 residues. J gave up 10 bases and V 4 bases, and 6 bases lay outside the gene matches. Germline V gene sequence: CDR1 SGHKS, CDR2 YYEKEE (reference sequence). CDR3 loop: CASSRSGTSGEQFF. CDR3 in DNA: TGTGCCAGCAGCCGGTCCGGGACTAGCGGGGAGCAGTTCTTC. Using reference TRBV5-5 and TRBJ2-1 for the parts outside the CDR3, the full variable domain is DAGVTQSPTHLIKTRGQQVTLRCSPISGHKSVSWYQQVLGQGPQFIFQYYEKEERGRGNFPDRFSARQFPNYSSELNVNALLLGDSALYLCASSRSGTSGEQFFGPGTRLTVL.

This clone occurred a few times. The chain couples TRBV2 to TRBJ2-5, with a tentative D call TRBD1 (6 bases). Germline CDR1 and CDR2: SNHLY and FYNNEI. The CDR3 runs 12 residues. V was clipped by 7 bases and J by 5 bases, with 11 bases between them. CDR3 residues: CASIPQGETQYF. The CDR3 DNA sequence: TGTGCCAGCATCCCCCAGGGGGAGACCCAGTACTTC.

The chain uses TRBV3-1 (or the pseudogene TRBV3-2) and TRBJ1-1; no firm D call. Trimming stripped 0 bases from V and 0 bases from J, with 11 bases between. Germline V gives CDR1 LGHDT, CDR2 YNNKEL (reference sequence). CDR3 length equals 16 residues. DNA for the CDR3: TGTGCCAGCAGCCAAGAATCCCACAGTGTGAACACTGAAGCTTTCTTT. It specifies CASSQESHSVNTEAFF.

The chain recombines TRBV6-5 with TRBJ1-1; perhaps TRBD1 as D (5 bases). Germline CDR1 MNHEY, CDR2 SVGAGI. The CDR3 runs to 13 residues. Trimming shortened V by 7 bases and J by 1 base, and 10 bases separated the two germline ends. As DNA, the CDR3 is TGTGCCAGCACGGACACCGGGAACACTGAAGCTTTCTTT. Its protein is CASTDTGNTEAFF.

This clone has a single count. The chain couples TRBV5-1 to TRBJ1-2; 9 bases are a match to TRBD1. V was clipped by 2 bases and J by 4 bases; unmatched bases: 3. Germline-derived CDR1 and CDR2 are SGHRS and YFSETQ. The CDR3 extends over 14 amino acids. The CDR3 loop reads CASSLQQGAYGYTF. DNA of the CDR3: TGCGCCAGCAGCTTACAACAGGGGGCCTATGGCTACACCTTC.

The chain combines TRBV14 with TRBJ2-7; 11 positions match TRBD2. Germline lookup yields CDR1 SGHDN and CDR2 FVKESK. After removal of 4 bases from V and 3 bases from J, the junction contained 2 bases not matched to a gene. The CDR3 is 14 residues long. The DNA of the CDR3 is TGTGCCAGCAGCCGGGGGACTAGCGGCTACGAGCAGTACTTC. The encoded protein is CASSRGTSGYEQYF.

J is TRBJ1-1 and V is TRBV6-5, with 7 bases aligning to TRBD1. V dropped 6 bases and J dropped 3; count of bases not matched to a gene: 1. CDR1 is MNHEY and CDR2 is SVGAGI in the germline V gene. CDR3 size: 12 residues. The CDR3 coding sequence is TGTGCCAGCAGGGGACAGCACACTGAAGCTTTCTTT. This sequence encodes CASRGQHTEAFF.

This chain connects TRBV7-7 to TRBJ1-1, with 8 positions matching TRBD1. The CDR3 runs to 13 residues. J gave up 6 bases and V 5 bases, and 5 bases lay outside the gene matches. The germline V gene encodes CDR1 SSHAT and CDR2 FNYEAQ (reference sequence). Written as DNA, the CDR3 is TGTGCCAGCAGCACCGACAGGGGCGCTGAAGCTTTCTTT. Amino acids: CASSTDRGAEAFF.

The chain recombines TRBV15 with TRBJ1-4; D possibly corresponds to TRBD1 (5 bases). V was clipped by 1 base and J by 7 bases, with 13 bases between them. Germline CDR1 LNHNV, CDR2 YYDKDF (reference sequence). The CDR3 loop spans 15 amino acids. Here the CDR3 DNA reads TGTGCCACCAGCAGAGTGGCGGGGGTTAGTGAAAAACTGTTTTTT. Its translation: CATSRVAGVSEKLFF.

This chain uses TRBV27 with TRBJ1-6, with 8 positions matching TRBD1. This CDR3 comprises 13 residues. The V segment lost 5 bases and the J segment 8 bases; nucleotides outside the gene matches: 2. The germline V gene encodes CDR1 MNHEY and CDR2 SMNVEV (reference sequence). This CDR3 reads CASSRTGYSPLHF. The CDR3 region has the DNA TGTGCCAGCAGTCGGACAGGGTATTCACCCCTCCACTTT.

The V call is TRBV7-2, the J call TRBJ1-1; 7 nucleotides line up with TRBD1. Germline V gene sequence: CDR1 SGHTA, CDR2 FQGNSA. Germline trimming cut 5 bases from V and 0 bases from J; bases unmatched to any gene: 3. The CDR3 is made up of 14 amino acids. The CDR3 sequence is CASSATGLNTEAFF. Here the CDR3 DNA reads TGTGCCAGCAGCGCGACAGGGCTGAACACTGAAGCTTTCTTT.

The rearrangement joins TRBV19 to TRBJ1-2; 8 bases align to TRBD1. Germline V CDR1 and CDR2: LNHDA, SQIVND (reference sequence). Trimming removed 6 bases from V and 2 bases from J; junction bases left unmatched: 2. This CDR3 comprises 13 residues. The CDR3, as DNA: TGTGCCAGTAGGACAGGGGCAAACTATGGCTACACCTTC. It codes for CASRTGANYGYTF.

The J gene is TRBJ2-2, the V gene TRBV15; D possibly corresponds to TRBD2 (5 bases). V lost 1 base, J lost 6 bases, and 12 bases lay in between. This CDR3 is 15 amino acids long. CDR1 is LNHNV and CDR2 is YYDKDF in the germline V gene (reference sequence). In nucleotides, the CDR3 is TGTGCCACCAGCAGAGGAGGGCGTCTTTCCGGGGAGCTGTTTTTT. Translated, it gives CATSRGGRLSGELFF.

The chain couples TRBV10-3 to TRBJ1-5; D is unclear. This CDR3 has 14 residues. V was pared by 1 base and J by 0 bases, with 4 bases between. CDR1 is ENHRY and CDR2 is SYGVKD in the germline V gene. The CDR3 DNA reads as TGTGCCATCAGTGAGTACGGTAGCAATCAGCCCCAGCATTTT. The encoded protein is CAISEYGSNQPQHF.

The chain employs TRBV5-1 and TRBJ2-2; the D is unclear. The germline CDR1 and CDR2 sequences are SGHRS and YFSETQ. V lost 4 bases and J lost 4, with 11 bases in between. The CDR3 loop spans 14 amino acids. The DNA for the CDR3 is TGCGCCAGCAGCCCCTATCGAGGCACCGGGGAGCTGTTTTTT. It specifies CASSPYRGTGELFF.

CDR3 region: CASSQEEALPYEQYF. In nucleotides, the CDR3 is TGTGCCAGCAGCCAAGAGGAAGCGCTACCCTACGAGCAGTACTTC. V and J are TRBV14 and TRBJ2-7; D gene uncertain. This CDR3 contains 15 residues. Germline V gene sequence: CDR1 SGHDN, CDR2 FVKESK. The V gene lost 0 bases and the J gene lost 2 bases, with 11 bases spanning the gap. The full variable domain, in which reference TRBV14 and TRBJ2-7 provide the parts outside the CDR3, is EAGVTQFPSHSVIEKGQTVTLRCDPISGHDNLYWYRRVMGKEIKFLLHFVKESKQDESGMPNNRFLAERTGGTYSTLKVQPAELEDSGVYFCASSQEEALPYEQYFGPGTRLTVT.

CDR3 nucleotide sequence: TGTGCCAGCAGCCTCCTGGGTGGGCAGGGGACCCAGTACTTC. It codes for CASSLLGGQGTQYF. This chain uses TRBV9 with TRBJ2-5, with a possible D match to TRBD1 (5 bases). Trimming pared 4 bases from V and 7 bases from J, leaving 17 bases between. Germline lookup yields CDR1 SGDLS and CDR2 YYNGEE. The CDR3 is 14 residues long.

This clone occurred once. The gene calls are TRBV2 and TRBJ1-2; 8 bases align to TRBD1. CDR1 is SNHLY, CDR2 FYNNEI, per germline. CDR3 length: 13 amino acids. V shed 7 bases, J shed 4 bases, and the junction held 5 bases outside the gene matches. CDR3 residues: CASTDRGSYGYTF. Written as DNA, the CDR3 is TGTGCCAGCACCGACAGGGGCAGCTATGGCTACACCTTC.

The chain combines TRBV5-4 with TRBJ1-2; possibly TRBD1 for D (6 bases). Germline V gene data show CDR1 as SGHNT and CDR2 as YYREEE (reference sequence). The CDR3 contains 15 residues. Trimming removed 4 bases from V and 4 bases from J, with 17 bases in between. CDR3 amino acids: CASSPYIQGGYGYTF. CDR3 DNA sequence: TGTGCCAGCAGCCCATACATACAGGGTGGCTATGGCTACACCTTC.

This chain links TRBV13 with TRBJ1-6; unclear D gene. V dropped 1 base and J dropped 4 bases, with 5 bases sitting between them. This CDR3 is built from 14 residues. Looked up from germline, CDR1 is PRHDT and CDR2 is FYEKMQ (reference sequence). CDR3 sequence: CASSLERYNSPLHF. CDR3 nucleotides: TGTGCCAGCAGCTTAGAACGGTATAATTCACCCCTCCACTTT.

V and J are TRBV12-3 or TRBV12-4 and TRBJ1-5; 8 bases agree with TRBD1. The CDR3 totals 13 residues. The V gene end was trimmed by 5 bases and the J gene end by 9 bases; junction bases not matched to a gene: 6. The CDR3 loop is CASSRQGLGPQHF. CDR3 nucleotide sequence: TGTGCCAGCAGTCGACAGGGGTTGGGGCCCCAGCATTTT.

The V and J genes are TRBV18 and TRBJ1-2; D possibly corresponds to TRBD1 (5 bases). V was clipped by 6 bases and J by 2 bases, with 13 bases between them. CDR1 is KGHSH and CDR2 is LQKENI in the germline V gene. The CDR3 totals 14 residues. The CDR3 bases are TGTGCCAGCTCTCCTTCTGGGGCCAACTATGGCTACACCTTC. Translation gives CASSPSGANYGYTF.

J is TRBJ2-3 and V is TRBV3-1 (or the pseudogene TRBV3-2), with 12 bases identical to TRBD2. The CDR3 is made up of 17 amino acids. Trimming at V came to 4 bases and at J to 5 bases, leaving 10 bases not matched to a gene. The V gene's germline CDR1 is LGHDT and CDR2 YNNKEL (reference sequence). CDR3 in amino acids: CASSPSLAGGPEDTQYF. In DNA, the CDR3 is TGTGCCAGCAGCCCTTCCCTAGCGGGGGGGCCGGAAGATACGCAGTATTTT.